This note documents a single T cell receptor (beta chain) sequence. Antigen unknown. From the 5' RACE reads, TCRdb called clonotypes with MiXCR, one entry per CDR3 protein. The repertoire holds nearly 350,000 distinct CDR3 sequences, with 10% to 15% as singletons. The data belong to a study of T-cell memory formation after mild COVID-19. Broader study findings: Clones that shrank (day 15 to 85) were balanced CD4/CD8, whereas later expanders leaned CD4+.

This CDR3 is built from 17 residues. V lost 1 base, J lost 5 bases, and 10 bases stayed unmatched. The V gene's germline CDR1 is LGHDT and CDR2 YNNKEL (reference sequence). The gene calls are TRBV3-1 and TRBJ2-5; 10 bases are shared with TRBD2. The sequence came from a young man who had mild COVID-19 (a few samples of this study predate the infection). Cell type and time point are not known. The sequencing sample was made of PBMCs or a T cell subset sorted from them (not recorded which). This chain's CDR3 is CASSQGLAGAGDETQYF. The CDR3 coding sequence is TGTGCCAGCAGCCAAGGGCTAGCGGGGGCGGGTGACGAGACCCAGTACTTC.